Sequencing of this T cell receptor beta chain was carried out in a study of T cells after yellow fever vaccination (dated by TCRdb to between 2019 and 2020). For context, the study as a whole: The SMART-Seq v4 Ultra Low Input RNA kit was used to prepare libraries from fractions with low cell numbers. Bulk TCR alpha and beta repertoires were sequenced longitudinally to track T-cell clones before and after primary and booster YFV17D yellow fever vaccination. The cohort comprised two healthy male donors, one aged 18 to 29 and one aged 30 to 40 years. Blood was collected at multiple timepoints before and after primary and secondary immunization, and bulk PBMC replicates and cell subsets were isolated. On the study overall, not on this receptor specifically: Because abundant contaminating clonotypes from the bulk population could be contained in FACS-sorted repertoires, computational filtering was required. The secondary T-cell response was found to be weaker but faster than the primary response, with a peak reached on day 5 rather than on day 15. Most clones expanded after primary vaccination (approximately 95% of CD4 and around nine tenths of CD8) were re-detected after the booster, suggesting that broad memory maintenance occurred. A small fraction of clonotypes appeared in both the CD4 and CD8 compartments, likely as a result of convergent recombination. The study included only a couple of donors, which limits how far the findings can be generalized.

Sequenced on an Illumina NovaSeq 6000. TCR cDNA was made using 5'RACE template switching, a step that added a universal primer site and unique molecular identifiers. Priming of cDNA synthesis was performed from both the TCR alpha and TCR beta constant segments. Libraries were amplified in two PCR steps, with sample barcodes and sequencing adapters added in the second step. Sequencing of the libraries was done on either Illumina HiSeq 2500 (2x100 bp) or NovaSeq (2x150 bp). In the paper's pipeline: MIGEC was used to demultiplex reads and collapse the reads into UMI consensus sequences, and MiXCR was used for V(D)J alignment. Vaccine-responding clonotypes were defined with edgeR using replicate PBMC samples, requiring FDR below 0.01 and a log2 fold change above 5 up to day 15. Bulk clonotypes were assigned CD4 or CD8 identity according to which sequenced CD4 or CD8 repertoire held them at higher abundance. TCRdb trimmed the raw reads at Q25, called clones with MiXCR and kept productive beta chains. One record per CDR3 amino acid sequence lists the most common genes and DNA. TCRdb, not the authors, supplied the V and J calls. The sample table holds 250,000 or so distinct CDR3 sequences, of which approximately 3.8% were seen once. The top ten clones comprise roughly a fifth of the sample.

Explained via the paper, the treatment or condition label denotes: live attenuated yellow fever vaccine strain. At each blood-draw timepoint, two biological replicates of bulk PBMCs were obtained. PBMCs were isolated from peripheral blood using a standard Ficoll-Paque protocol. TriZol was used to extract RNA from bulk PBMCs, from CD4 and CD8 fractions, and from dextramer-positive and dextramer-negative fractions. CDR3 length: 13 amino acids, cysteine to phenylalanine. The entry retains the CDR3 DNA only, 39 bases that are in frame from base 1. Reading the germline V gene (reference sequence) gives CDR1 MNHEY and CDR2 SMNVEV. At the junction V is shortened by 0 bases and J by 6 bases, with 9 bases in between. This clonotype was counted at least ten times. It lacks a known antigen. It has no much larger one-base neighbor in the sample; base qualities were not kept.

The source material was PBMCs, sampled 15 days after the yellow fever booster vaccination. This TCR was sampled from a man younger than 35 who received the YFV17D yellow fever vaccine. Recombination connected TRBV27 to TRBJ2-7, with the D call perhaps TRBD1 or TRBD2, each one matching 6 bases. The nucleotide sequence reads TGTGCCAGCAGTTTATCGGGGGGCGCCGAGCAGTACTTC. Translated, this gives CASSLSGGAEQYF.